Following are 12 T cell receptor beta chains from one sample sequenced in a study of patients and donors after allogeneic stem cell transplantation. TCRdb fed the RT-PCR reads into MiXCR, producing one record per CDR3 protein. The sample has about a million distinct CDR3 sequences; more than 15% are singletons. Material: blood, either unsorted or a sorted T cell fraction (not recorded which). Receptor source: a human donor who was either an allogeneic HSCT recipient or a stem cell or donor lymphocyte infusion donor (not recorded which). It is not recorded whose cells these are; they may come from a transplant donor.

The V and J genes are TRBV3-1 and TRBJ2-3; 7 bases line up with TRBD2. The CDR3 loop spans 13 amino acids. The trim removed 7 bases at V and 3 bases at J, leaving 4 bases unmatched. Germline V gene lookup returns CDR1 LGHDT and CDR2 YNNKEL (reference sequence). CDR3 bases: TGTGCCAGCAAGGCGGGAGCGACAGATACGCAGTATTTT. Residues: CASKAGATDTQYF.

This clonotype was observed a handful of times. This chain joins TRBV27 and TRBJ2-2; tentatively, D is TRBD1 (5 bases). Trimming shortened V by 3 bases and J by 2 bases, and 13 bases separated the two germline ends. From germline, CDR1 is MNHEY and CDR2 SMNVEV (reference sequence). CDR3 length: 16 residues. The CDR3 bases are TGTGCCAGCAGTTTGGGGCGAACAGGAAACACCGGGGAGCTGTTTTTT. Protein product: CASSLGRTGNTGELFF.

This clonotype was detected many times. V is TRBV7-2 and J is TRBJ2-7; 7 bases map to TRBD1. The V gene's germline CDR1 is SGHTA and CDR2 FQGNSA. The CDR3 totals 14 residues. Trimming cost V 3 bases and J 1 base; bases outside gene matches: 3. The DNA of the CDR3 is TGTGCCAGCAGCTTGCACAGGGGTTCCTACGAGCAGTACTTC. Translated: CASSLHRGSYEQYF. The full variable domain, its missing parts supplied by reference TRBV7-2 and TRBJ2-7, is GAGVSQSPSNKVTEKGKDVELRCDPISGHTALYWYRQSLGQGLEFLIYFQGNSAPDKSGLPSDRFSAERTGGSVSTLTIQRTQQEDSAVYLCASSLHRGSYEQYFGPGTRLTVT.

The chain recombines TRBV20-1 with TRBJ2-1, with 15 bases fitting TRBD2. The V and J ends lost 5 bases and 8 bases, in that order; junction bases with no gene match: 10. The CDR3 extends over 16 amino acids. Germline V gene lookup returns CDR1 DFQATT and CDR2 SNEGSKA (reference sequence). The CDR3 reads CSAGLAGGLSGHEQFF. For the CDR3, the DNA is TGCAGTGCTGGACTAGCGGGAGGGTTAAGTGGCCATGAGCAGTTCTTC.

This chain connects TRBV20-1 to TRBJ1-5; a weak D match, TRBD1 (5 bases). Germline CDR1 and CDR2: DFQATT and SNEGSKA (reference sequence). V was shortened by 4 bases and J by 6 bases, with 16 bases between the two germline ends. The length of the CDR3 is 14 residues. The DNA of the CDR3 is TGCAGTGCTAAAGACCGCAGGGAGACTCAGCCCCAGCATTTT. Residues: CSAKDRRETQPQHF.

The rearrangement joins TRBV3-1 to TRBJ1-6; 7 bases match TRBD1. Germline lookup yields CDR1 LGHDT and CDR2 YNNKEL (reference sequence). The V segment lost 1 base and the J segment 10 bases; nucleotides outside the gene matches: 7. This CDR3 is 15 amino acids long. CDR3 residues: CASSQGQGVGSPLHF. The CDR3 region has the DNA TGTGCCAGCAGCCAAGGACAGGGCGTGGGATCACCCCTCCACTTT.

This clonotype was recorded a few times. The CDR3 DNA sequence: TGTGCCAGCAGTGAACCGACAACCCGCCGTATGGATACGCAGTATTTT. This translates into CASSEPTTRRMDTQYF. This chain joins TRBV6-1 and TRBJ2-3; the D is unclear. The germline V and J ends were trimmed by 2 bases and 6 bases, with 18 bases remaining between them. In germline, CDR1 is MNHNS, CDR2 SASEGT. The CDR3 consists of 16 residues.

The chain combines TRBV11-2 with TRBJ1-2, with TRBD1 matching over 7 bases. V trimming: 1 base; J trimming: 5 bases; junction bases outside the gene matches: 10. The germline gives CDR1 SGHAT, CDR2 FQNNGV. This CDR3 has 16 amino acids. The CDR3 DNA reads TGTGCCAGCAGCTTAGGGATTACCGGGACAGCATATGGCTACACCTTC. This translates into CASSLGITGTAYGYTF.

This clonotype has more than one count but fewer than ten. The chain combines TRBV12-5 with TRBJ1-1; D is unclear. CDR1 is LGHNT and CDR2 is FRNRAP in the germline V gene. Trimming shortened V by 3 bases and J by 2 bases, and 4 bases separated the two germline ends. The CDR3 is 12 residues long. CDR3 protein: CASGFLNTEAFF. The CDR3, as DNA: TGTGCTAGTGGTTTTCTAAACACTGAAGCTTTCTTT.

The chain recombines TRBV29-1 with TRBJ2-3; D gene unclear. CDR1 and CDR2 from the germline V gene are SQVTM and ANQGSEA. Trimming took 5 bases from V and 0 from J, leaving 12 bases between them. The CDR3 is made up of 14 amino acids. The CDR3 here is CSVSRRLSTDTQYF. CDR3 in DNA: TGCAGCGTTTCAAGACGGCTTAGCACAGATACGCAGTATTTT.

This clonotype has just a few counts. The rearrangement joins TRBV6-5 to TRBJ1-3; D ambiguous. V lost 3 bases, J lost 0 bases, and 6 bases lay in between. CDR3 length: 14 residues. Germline-derived CDR1 and CDR2 are MNHEY and SVGAGI. This chain's CDR3 is CASSYSDSGNTIYF. CDR3 bases: TGTGCCAGCAGTTATTCGGACTCTGGAAACACCATATATTTT.

The rearrangement joins TRBV29-1 to TRBJ2-5, with 8 bases lining up with TRBD1. The CDR3 is 13 amino acids. In germline, CDR1 is SQVTM, CDR2 ANQGSEA. The trim removed 5 bases at V and 8 bases at J, leaving 10 bases unmatched. The CDR3 DNA sequence: TGCAGCGTTTGGCGGACAGGGAAGGGAACCCAGTACTTC. Amino acid sequence: CSVWRTGKGTQYF.